The clone carrying this T cell receptor beta chain was picked up a small number of times. Its specificity is not known. Germline trimming cut 6 bases from V and 10 bases from J; bases unmatched to any gene: 7. This CDR3 is built from 14 residues. Stated treatment: roughly nine-day PBMC culture with coronavirus spike peptide pools or control peptides (ViraFEST assay). This sample stems from a study of vaccination and CD4 T cells after COVID-19. Overall study: Post-COVID draws followed diagnosis by a median around 100 days (range 35 to 161).

At the Johns Hopkins FTIC core, DNA taken from cultured CD4+ T cells was sequenced by way of the Oncomine TCR Beta short-read assay. TCRdb reanalysed the PCR reads using MiXCR and keeps one entry per CDR3 protein. The sample has about 9,200 distinct CDR3 sequences, approximately 60% seen once. The chain is built from TRBV12-3 or TRBV12-4 and TRBJ1-6, with TRBD1 identical over 9 bases. The source of this sequence is a human donor who had recovered from COVID-19. The sample was CD4+ T cells from blood, cultured in vitro. CDR3 in amino acids: CASSFGTGSSPLHF. The CDR3 nucleotides are TGTGCCAGCAGCTTCGGGACAGGGTCCTCACCCCTCCACTTT.